This T cell receptor (beta chain) was sequenced during a study of read filtering for tumor transcriptome and immune sequencing (dated by TCRdb to 2020 to 2021). Regarding the research as a whole: The cohort consisted of approximately 17 male and around 14 female patients, with a mean age of 65.9 years and an age range of about 40 to 85. TCR-region mapped reads per sample ranged from about 3.5 to 10.27 million with IR-seq versus only roughly 75 to 1273 with RNA-seq. By revised international staging, eight or nine patients were R-ISS I, over 15 were R-ISS II and 6 or 7 were R-ISS III. As a main aim, a read-filtering strategy for immune repertoire data was addressed, with the specific question being whether clonotypes supported by a single read should be removed. After DNase treatment, whole-transcriptome libraries were prepared using the TruSeq RNA Access Library Prep Kit. Using the same bone marrow samples, the study compared TCR repertoires obtained by targeted immune repertoire sequencing with those obtained by bulk whole-transcriptome sequencing.

This clonotype was observed many times. What antigen it recognizes has not been identified. Base qualities were left out, and no much larger clone turns up one base away. Including cysteine and phenylalanine, the CDR3 has 19 amino acids. Only the CDR3 DNA stays, 57 bases, in frame from base 1. Compared with germline, V lacks 4 bases and J lacks 2 bases; bases without a gene match: 13. From the germline V gene, CDR1 is MGHDK and CDR2 is SYGVNS. Study-level results and caveats: Removing single-read clonotypes increased the correlation between IR-seq and RNA-seq shared clonotype proportions. Compared with RNA-seq, IR-seq captured clonotypes at much higher depth and more reliably, and a smaller IR-seq throughput was enough to identify most shared clonotypes. In IR-seq, about 82% of clonotypes but 3.5% to 4% of total reads were represented by single-read clonotypes, whereas in RNA-seq, 65% to 75% of clonotypes and around 45% of reads were represented by single-read clonotypes. The sorted CD138-negative fraction was composed of a mixed bone marrow immune population rather than of purified T cells.

TCR libraries were built from about 420 ng RNA with the Immunoverse kit, using molecular barcoded adaptors covering alpha/delta and beta/gamma chains. TCR library preparation was performed with the same RNA that was used for transcriptome sequencing. TCR libraries were sequenced on an Illumina HiSeq 4000 with 2 x 150 cycles. The study's processing was this. Using MiXCR, which included quality filtering and error correction, TCR reads were aligned to human V, D, J and C references and then assembled into CDR3 clonotypes. Clonotype counts and gene usage diversity were analyzed with the tcR package in R. Raw mapping reads were checked after the RNA-seq reads had been mapped by STAR aligner version 2.5.3a onto the human GRCh37 genome. To test how sequencing depth affects detected clonotypes, IR-seq fastq files were randomly downsampled with Seqtk 1.3. The raw public reads went through TCRdb reprocessing: fastp at Q25, MiXCR clone calling, in-frame beta chains kept. Each entry is one CDR3 protein sequence, shown with its most common DNA and genes. It is TCRdb's table, rather than the study itself, that gives the V and J calls and clone size. This sample holds approximately 140,000 distinct CDR3 sequences; around 14% were observed only once. The ten top clones hold just under 8.5% of the sample.

Bone marrow was sampled from every patient at the time of active disease. Isolation of bone marrow mononuclear cells was performed by Ficoll-Hypaque density gradient centrifugation. To remove myeloma plasma cells, the cells were labeled with CD138 magnetic microbeads on a MACS separator, and CD138-negative cells were then collected by negative selection. The purity of the isolated cells was checked by flow cytometry with CD138 antibodies on an Attune NxT. Total RNA was extracted using TRIzol reagent and was quantified on a NanoDrop spectrophotometer. For each patient, paired RNA-seq and IR-seq were run on the CD138-negative bone marrow sample from that patient.

This sequence originates from a donor aged 40 or older with multiple myeloma. Sequenced: a population of CD138-negative cells sorted from bone marrow. According to the study, the label for this sample's cell subset or site signals: bone marrow mononuclear cells depleted of CD138+ plasma/myeloma cells by negative magnetic selection. The receptor chain draws on TRBV25-1 and TRBJ2-7, with 14 bases aligning to TRBD2. The sequence in DNA is TGTGCCAGCAGTGGGGAGGGACTAGCGGGAGAAAGGGGGACCTACGAGCAGTACTTC. Its protein product is CASSGEGLAGERGTYEQYF.